This T cell receptor beta chain was captured by sequencing in a study of naive and memory T cell subsets. CDR3 length equals 12 residues. Germline V lookup: CDR1 LNHDA, CDR2 SQIVND (reference sequence). The V end lost 7 bases, the J end lost 6 bases, and 11 bases lay between the germline ends. Both TRBC1 and TRBC2 were covered by a beta constant-region primer of two equimolar oligonucleotides. Four rounds of PCR amplified the ligated cDNA using nested alpha and beta constant-region primers plus SP2. Via MiXCR, TCRdb re-called the UMI-ligation and nested PCR reads, giving one row per CDR3 protein. Of 99,000 or so distinct CDR3 sequences in the sample, around 13% were seen once. This clonotype occurred a few times. Its specificity is unknown. Study observations and caveats: Possibly reflecting memory cells re-expressing CD45RA, a few larger clonotypes occurred in naive repertoires, especially CD8.

The chain uses TRBV19 and TRBJ2-3; D is unclear. This sequence was found in a human donor in good health. Sample: naive CD8+ T cells from blood. This CDR3 is CASNKGGDTQYF. CDR3 DNA sequence: TGTGCCAGTAATAAGGGTGGGGATACGCAGTATTTT.